The rows below give T cell receptor beta chains drawn from one sample of a study of early T cells in non-severe SARS-CoV-2 infection. Using its own MiXCR run on the 5' RACE reads, TCRdb lists one record per CDR3 protein. The data hold some 54,000 distinct CDR3 sequences, with roughly a tenth observed a single time. Sample: whole blood. These receptors were obtained from an adult who was a healthcare worker with PCR-confirmed SARS-CoV-2 infection or an uninfected control (not recorded which). Both conserved end residues are part of each CDR3. Each record gives: J gene, V gene, clone size, D gene, CDR3 protein, CDR3 DNA. D genes are given only for firm matches. The listing skips clone size in some rows; elsewhere it reads once, few, many or a size class.

J gene: TRBJ1-2; V gene: TRBV5-1; clone size: many; D gene: -; CDR3 protein: CASSLNQGTGYTF; CDR3 DNA: TGCGCCAGCAGCTTGAATCAGGGAACTGGCTACACCTTC
J gene: TRBJ1-2; V gene: TRBV28; clone size: -; D gene: -; CDR3 protein: CASSLRLYGYTF; CDR3 DNA: TGTGCCAGCAGTCTAAGACTATATGGCTACACCTTC
J gene: TRBJ2-5; V gene: TRBV7-6; clone size: many; D gene: -; CDR3 protein: CAISNQSETQYF; CDR3 DNA: TGTGCCATCTCGAATCAGTCAGAGACCCAGTACTTC
J gene: TRBJ1-4; V gene: TRBV9; clone size: -; D gene: TRBD1; CDR3 protein: CASSAEDRGQEKLFF; CDR3 DNA: TGTGCCAGCAGCGCCGAGGACAGGGGGCAAGAAAAACTGTTTTTT
J gene: TRBJ2-2; V gene: TRBV9; clone size: few; D gene: -; CDR3 protein: CASSVGTYTGELFF; CDR3 DNA: TGTGCCAGCAGCGTAGGGACCTACACCGGGGAGCTGTTTTTT
J gene: TRBJ2-6; V gene: TRBV27; clone size: many; D gene: -; CDR3 protein: CASSFDKGFAGANVLTF; CDR3 DNA: TGTGCCAGCAGTTTTGACAAAGGGTTCGCTGGGGCCAACGTCCTGACTTTC
J gene: TRBJ1-6; V gene: TRBV30; clone size: -; D gene: -; CDR3 protein: CAWSLGTHNSPLHF; CDR3 DNA: TGTGCCTGGAGTTTAGGGACACATAATTCACCCCTCCACTTT
J gene: TRBJ1-6; V gene: TRBV30; clone size: -; D gene: -; CDR3 protein: CAWTRPRRADNSPLHF; CDR3 DNA: TGTGCCTGGACGCGACCGCGCAGGGCGGATAATTCACCCCTCCACTTT
J gene: TRBJ2-2; V gene: TRBV7-3; clone size: few; D gene: TRBD2; CDR3 protein: CASSLGLAVNTGELFF; CDR3 DNA: TGTGCCAGCAGCTTAGGGCTAGCGGTCAACACCGGGGAGCTGTTTTTT
J gene: TRBJ1-3; V gene: TRBV7-2; clone size: -; D gene: -; CDR3 protein: CASSLAGQFSGNTIYF; CDR3 DNA: TGTGCCAGCAGCTTAGCTGGACAGTTCTCTGGAAACACCATATATTTT
J gene: TRBJ2-3; V gene: TRBV29-1; clone size: -; D gene: TRBD2; CDR3 protein: CSVSTSGSGTQYF; CDR3 DNA: TGCAGCGTCTCTACTAGCGGGAGTGGTACGCAGTATTTT
J gene: TRBJ2-3; V gene: TRBV3-1; clone size: -; D gene: -; CDR3 protein: CASSQDSIGDTQYF; CDR3 DNA: TGTGCCAGCAGCCAGGATTCAATCGGAGATACGCAGTATTTT
J gene: TRBJ2-3; V gene: TRBV5-1; clone size: many; D gene: -; CDR3 protein: CASSFDQLTDTQYF; CDR3 DNA: TGCGCCAGCAGCTTCGACCAGCTCACAGATACGCAGTATTTT
J gene: TRBJ2-5; V gene: TRBV5-8; clone size: few; D gene: TRBD1; CDR3 protein: CASSPHGTGRYQETQYF; CDR3 DNA: TGTGCCAGCAGCCCCCACGGGACAGGAAGATACCAAGAGACCCAGTACTTC
J gene: TRBJ2-1; V gene: TRBV11-2; clone size: many; D gene: -; CDR3 protein: CASSLDRGTSQFF; CDR3 DNA: TGTGCCAGCAGCTTAGATCGTGGGACTTCGCAGTTCTTC
J gene: TRBJ2-2; V gene: TRBV29-1; clone size: many; D gene: TRBD1; CDR3 protein: CSVATGYSGELFF; CDR3 DNA: TGCAGCGTTGCGACAGGGTATAGCGGGGAGCTGTTTTTT
J gene: TRBJ1-5; V gene: TRBV6-2/TRBV6-3; clone size: few; D gene: TRBD1; CDR3 protein: CASSYGDRSNQPQHF; CDR3 DNA: TGTGCCAGCAGTTACGGGGACAGGAGTAATCAGCCCCAGCATTTT
J gene: TRBJ2-1; V gene: TRBV20-1; clone size: -; D gene: -; CDR3 protein: CSARTPFYNEQFF; CDR3 DNA: TGCAGTGCTAGGACCCCGTTTTACAATGAGCAGTTCTTC
J gene: TRBJ2-2; V gene: TRBV20-1; clone size: many; D gene: -; CDR3 protein: CSAPGTTTGELFF; CDR3 DNA: TGCAGTGCTCCTGGGACAACCACCGGGGAGCTGTTTTTT
J gene: TRBJ2-1; V gene: TRBV5-1; clone size: many; D gene: TRBD1; CDR3 protein: CASSLVGTGDFSYNEQFF; CDR3 DNA: TGCGCCAGCAGCTTGGTCGGGACAGGGGACTTCTCCTACAATGAGCAGTTCTTC
J gene: TRBJ2-3; V gene: TRBV6-5; clone size: -; D gene: TRBD2; CDR3 protein: CASSVRPPLAESTDTQYF; CDR3 DNA: TGTGCCAGCAGTGTAAGACCCCCTCTAGCGGAAAGCACAGATACGCAGTATTTT
J gene: TRBJ2-7; V gene: TRBV28; clone size: -; D gene: -; CDR3 protein: CASSLSAAGEQYF; CDR3 DNA: TGTGCCAGCAGTTTATCTGCGGCGGGGGAGCAGTACTTC
J gene: TRBJ2-2; V gene: TRBV7-2; clone size: few; D gene: TRBD2; CDR3 protein: CASSRLAGRNTGELFF; CDR3 DNA: TGTGCCAGCAGCCGTCTAGCGGGAAGGAACACCGGGGAGCTGTTTTTT
J gene: TRBJ1-3; V gene: TRBV30; clone size: few; D gene: -; CDR3 protein: CAWSVKGSGNTIYF; CDR3 DNA: TGTGCCTGGAGTGTAAAGGGATCTGGAAACACCATATATTTT
J gene: TRBJ1-5; V gene: TRBV6-1; clone size: many; D gene: -; CDR3 protein: CASLPWPHQPQHF; CDR3 DNA: TGTGCCAGCCTCCCTTGGCCACATCAGCCCCAGCATTTT
J gene: TRBJ1-2; V gene: TRBV4-3; clone size: many; D gene: -; CDR3 protein: CASSQDGLPRMGYTF; CDR3 DNA: TGCGCCAGCAGCCAAGACGGACTCCCGAGGATGGGCTACACCTTC
J gene: TRBJ2-3; V gene: TRBV7-9; clone size: many; D gene: -; CDR3 protein: CASSKRSSLTQYF; CDR3 DNA: TGTGCCAGCAGCAAAAGATCCAGTCTAACGCAGTATTTT
J gene: TRBJ1-1; V gene: TRBV10-3; clone size: few; D gene: -; CDR3 protein: CAISESNRAFF; CDR3 DNA: TGTGCCATCAGTGAGTCGAACCGAGCTTTCTTT
J gene: TRBJ2-1; V gene: TRBV11-2; clone size: few; D gene: TRBD2; CDR3 protein: CASIETSGAIEQFF; CDR3 DNA: TGTGCCAGCATTGAAACTAGCGGCGCGATCGAGCAGTTCTTC
J gene: TRBJ2-5; V gene: TRBV7-6; clone size: many; D gene: TRBD2; CDR3 protein: CASSPKGLAGGPGETQYF; CDR3 DNA: TGTGCCAGCAGCCCCAAGGGCTTAGCGGGAGGGCCCGGAGAGACCCAGTACTTC
J gene: TRBJ1-1; V gene: TRBV24-1; clone size: many; D gene: -; CDR3 protein: CATSDRTTQGLRNTEAFF; CDR3 DNA: TGTGCCACCAGTGATCGCACTACTCAGGGGCTTAGGAACACTGAAGCTTTCTTT
J gene: TRBJ1-1; V gene: TRBV27; clone size: many; D gene: -; CDR3 protein: CASSLGRGFTEAFF; CDR3 DNA: TGTGCCAGCAGTTTGGGGCGGGGATTCACTGAAGCTTTCTTT
J gene: TRBJ2-4; V gene: TRBV20-1; clone size: few; D gene: -; CDR3 protein: CSAGEVEVGVAKNIQYF; CDR3 DNA: TGCAGTGCTGGAGAGGTTGAGGTGGGGGTAGCCAAAAACATTCAGTACTTC
J gene: TRBJ1-1; V gene: TRBV29-1; clone size: -; D gene: -; CDR3 protein: CSVEGSNTEAFF; CDR3 DNA: TGCAGCGTTGAAGGAAGTAACACTGAAGCTTTCTTT
J gene: TRBJ1-4; V gene: TRBV20-1; clone size: few; D gene: -; CDR3 protein: CSANEVMGEKLFF; CDR3 DNA: TGCAGTGCTAACGAGGTGATGGGTGAAAAACTGTTTTTT
J gene: TRBJ2-5; V gene: TRBV10-3; clone size: many; D gene: -; CDR3 protein: CAISESWKTQETQYF; CDR3 DNA: TGTGCCATCAGTGAGTCGTGGAAAACCCAAGAGACCCAGTACTTC
J gene: TRBJ1-1; V gene: TRBV29-1; clone size: medium-sized; D gene: -; CDR3 protein: CSGVDTEAFF; CDR3 DNA: TGCAGCGGGGTGGACACTGAAGCTTTCTTT